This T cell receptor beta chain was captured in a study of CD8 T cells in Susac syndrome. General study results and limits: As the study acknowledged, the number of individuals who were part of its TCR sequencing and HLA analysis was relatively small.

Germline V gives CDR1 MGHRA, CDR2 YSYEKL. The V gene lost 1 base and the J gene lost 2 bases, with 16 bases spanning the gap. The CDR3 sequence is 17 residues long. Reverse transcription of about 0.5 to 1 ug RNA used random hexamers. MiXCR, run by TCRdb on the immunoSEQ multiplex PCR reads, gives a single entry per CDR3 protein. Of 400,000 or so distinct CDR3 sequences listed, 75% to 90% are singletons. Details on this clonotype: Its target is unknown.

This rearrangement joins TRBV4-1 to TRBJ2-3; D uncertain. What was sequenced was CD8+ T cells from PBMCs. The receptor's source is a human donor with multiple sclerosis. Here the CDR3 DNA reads TGCGCCAGCAGCCAAGTAAAGGACGGACCACCCACAGATACGCAGTATTTT. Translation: CASSQVKDGPPTDTQYF.